The clone carrying this T cell receptor (beta chain) was counted at least ten times. CDR3 length equals 16 residues. The germline gives CDR1 SEHNR, CDR2 FQNEAQ (reference sequence). J lost 9 bases, V lost 5 bases, and 16 bases had no gene match. The data derive from a study of blood T cell repertoires in COVID-19. In the study overall: Both acute and convalescent COVID-19 samples were obtained from the United States, Italy and Spain.

In the original analysis: Estimates of nucleated cell counts were drawn from the amplification of reference gene primers. Profiling relied on immunoSEQ multiplex PCR, and the TCRdb table lists in-frame clones only, not all of them. The V and J calls and clone size are taken from that table; D and trimming were inferred from the DNA. This table holds over 200,000 clones, about 83% found once. The sequence came from a woman between 50 and 59 years old with active or convalescent COVID-19. V and J are TRBV7-9 and TRBJ2-1; 7 bases agree with TRBD1. The sequenced sample was peripheral blood. The CDR3 DNA sequence: TGTGCCAGCAGCACCGCGACAGGGATACTACAAGGTGAGCAGTTCTTC. Protein: CASSTATGILQGEQFF. The complete variable domain, with remaining parts taken from reference TRBV7-9 and TRBJ2-1, reads DTGVSQNPRHKITKRGQNVTFRCDPISEHNRLYWYRQTLGQGPEFLTYFQNEAQLEKSRLLSDRFSAERPKGSFSTLEIQRTEQGDSAMYLCASSTATGILQGEQFFGPGTRLTVL.